This T cell receptor (beta chain) was retrieved from a study of beta chain features in type 1 diabetes. Study-wide results and caveats: TCRB CDR3s were moderately but significantly shorter in Type 1 diabetes patients in all four CD4+ subsets. PCR might favor shorter templates, but any such skew would affect patients and controls equally. The cDNA sequencing approach could over-represent high-TCR-expressing cells.

Trimming stripped 2 bases from V and 0 bases from J, with 10 bases between. CDR1 KGHSH and CDR2 LQKENI come from the germline V gene. This CDR3 is 15 amino acids long. Every isolated RNA sample was fully reverse transcribed, so sequencing captured expressed TCRB transcripts. Around 3.8 million reads per sample were averaged for naive, central memory and regulatory samples. The assay was immunoSEQ multiplex PCR, and TCRdb's table has in-frame clones only and misses some. The data show about 660,000 clones, with more than 13% seen just once and approximately 0.043% held by the top ten. This clone showed up just a few times. Its antigen is unidentified.

V usage is TRBV18 and J usage is TRBJ1-2; D unclear. The TCR comes from a young man with type 1 diabetes. Sequenced: naive CD4+ T cells from blood. The CDR3 is CASSPGRDPNYGYTF. The CDR3 nucleotides read TGTGCCAGCTCACCAGGGAGGGATCCTAACTATGGCTACACCTTC.